These 6 T cell receptor beta chains were sequenced from one sample in a study of cytotoxic CD8 clonotypes in ibrutinib-treated CLL. The assay was immunoSEQ multiplex PCR, and TCRdb's table has in-frame clones only and misses some. The table has about 120,000 clones, approximately 58% seen once; the top ten hold 37%. This sample comprised PBMCs, obtained after 24 months of ibrutinib treatment. These receptors were taken from a human donor with chronic lymphocytic leukemia.

This chain connects TRBV5-1 to TRBJ1-4; 9 bases map to TRBD1. Germline-derived CDR1 and CDR2 are SGHRS and YFSETQ. This CDR3 has 14 amino acids. The junction had 4 bases not matched to a gene; V was cut back by 5 bases and J by 5 bases. The DNA of the CDR3 is TGCGCCAGCAGGGTACAGGGGGCGAATGAAAAACTGTTTTTT. Translating gives CASRVQGANEKLFF.

The chain has TRBV19 and TRBJ2-5, with D maybe TRBD2 (7 bases). CDR1 LNHDA and CDR2 SQIVND come from the germline V gene (reference sequence). The CDR3 is 14 amino acids. V gave up 9 bases and J gave up 4 bases, with 18 bases separating them. The CDR3 reads CASSLTRGGETQYF. CDR3 sequence (DNA): TGTGCCAGCTCCCTTACTAGGGGGGGAGAGACCCAGTACTTC.

In regard to this clone: This same CDR3 is encoded by further DNA sequences in the sample. The V and J genes are TRBV29-1 and TRBJ2-7; D perhaps matches TRBD1 (6 bases). Germline lookup yields CDR1 SQVTM and CDR2 ANQGSEA. Trimming removed 4 bases at V and 3 bases at J, with 10 bases between. The CDR3 runs to 12 residues. CDR3 in DNA: TGCAGCGTTGCCACAGGGAGCTACGAGCAGTACTTC. Protein: CSVATGSYEQYF.

This clone was detected once. V and J are TRBV7-2 and TRBJ2-1; 15 positions match TRBD2. The CDR3 runs 14 residues. V gave up 3 bases and J gave up 15 bases; unmatched junction bases: 6. The germline V gene encodes CDR1 SGHTA and CDR2 FQGNSA. CDR3 protein: CASSFRTSGGAGFF. The CDR3 DNA sequence: TGTGCCAGCAGCTTCAGGACTAGCGGGGGGGCTGGGTTCTTC. Full variable domain (remainder filled in from reference TRBV7-2 and TRBJ2-1): GAGVSQSPSNKVTEKGKDVELRCDPISGHTALYWYRQSLGQGLEFLIYFQGNSAPDKSGLPSDRFSAERTGGSVSTLTIQRTQQEDSAVYLCASSFRTSGGAGFFGPGTRLTVL.

This chain uses TRBV7-3 with TRBJ2-5, with D uncertain. The CDR3 covers 13 residues. Germline CDR1 is SGHTA and CDR2 is FQGTGA. V lost 4 bases to trimming and J lost 5 bases, with 11 bases between them. The CDR3 loop is CASSSSPTETQYF. In DNA, the CDR3 is TGTGCCAGCAGCTCGTCACCTACGGAGACCCAGTACTTC.

The rearrangement links TRBV7-6 to TRBJ2-1; 7 bases match TRBD2. V trimming: 2 bases; J trimming: 10 bases; junction bases outside the gene matches: 2. Germline V gene lookup returns CDR1 SGHVS and CDR2 FNYEAQ. The CDR3 loop spans 12 amino acids. This chain's CDR3 is CASSLTGGEQFF. CDR3 DNA sequence: TGTGCCAGCAGCTTAACGGGGGGAGAGCAGTTCTTC.